A selection of T cell receptor beta chains follows, all from one sample in a study of T cells in tumors after PD-1 blockade. Profiled with immunoSEQ multiplex PCR; TCRdb holds only in-frame clones, not every one. The data hold about 47,000 clones, with more than 70% observed a single time. This specimen consisted of PBMCs, obtained before anti-PD-1 treatment. Source of these receptors: a human donor with basal cell carcinoma. Each CDR3 is given with its conserved first and last residue. A D gene is named only where the DNA matches it firmly. Clone size is given for some rows only: seen once, a few or many times, or a class if the clone is expanded.

CDR3 DNA: TGCAGTGCTAGTGACACCACTAACTATGGCTACACCTTC; CDR3 protein: CSASDTTNYGYTF; V gene: TRBV20-1; J gene: TRBJ1-2; D gene: NA; clone size: NA
CDR3 DNA: TGTGCCAGCAGTCCCCCCCGGGGGGCCGGCAATCAGCCCCAGCATTTT; CDR3 protein: CASSPPRGAGNQPQHF; V gene: TRBV27; J gene: TRBJ1-5; D gene: NA; clone size: NA
CDR3 DNA: TGTGCCAGCAGCGCCCGGACAGGGGGGAACACTGAAGCTTTCTTT; CDR3 protein: CASSARTGGNTEAFF; V gene: TRBV9; J gene: TRBJ1-1; D gene: TRBD1; clone size: NA
CDR3 DNA: TGTGCCAGCAAATTGGGGACTAGCTCCGTCGGGGAGCTGTTTTTT; CDR3 protein: CASKLGTSSVGELFF; V gene: TRBV28; J gene: TRBJ2-2; D gene: TRBD2; clone size: few
CDR3 DNA: TGTGCCAGCAGCCGTTGGGCCGGACAGGGGAGGGGAGGGGGCAATCAGCCCCAGCATTTT; CDR3 protein: CASSRWAGQGRGGGNQPQHF; V gene: TRBV7-4; J gene: TRBJ1-5; D gene: TRBD1; clone size: NA
CDR3 DNA: TGCAGCGTTGAAAGGCCTAGCGGAAACACAGATACGCAGTATTTT; CDR3 protein: CSVERPSGNTDTQYF; V gene: TRBV29-1; J gene: TRBJ2-3; D gene: TRBD2; clone size: NA
CDR3 DNA: TGTGCCAGCTCACCACAAACGAGGAACACTGAAGCTTTCTTT; CDR3 protein: CASSPQTRNTEAFF; V gene: TRBV18; J gene: TRBJ1-1; D gene: NA; clone size: NA
CDR3 DNA: TGTGCCAGCAGAACCTCGGGACTGCGCAATGAGCAGTTCTTC; CDR3 protein: CASRTSGLRNEQFF; V gene: TRBV28; J gene: TRBJ2-1; D gene: NA; clone size: once
CDR3 DNA: TGTGCCTGTACCACCCTACTCTCCTACAATGAGCAGTTCTTC; CDR3 protein: CACTTLLSYNEQFF; V gene: TRBV30; J gene: TRBJ2-1; D gene: NA; clone size: NA
CDR3 DNA: TGTGCCTGGAGCCGACAGGGAACTGAAGCTTTCTTT; CDR3 protein: CAWSRQGTEAFF; V gene: TRBV30; J gene: TRBJ1-1; D gene: TRBD1; clone size: NA
CDR3 DNA: TGTGCCAGCAACCTAGCGGCCTACTCCTACAATGAGCAGTTCTTC; CDR3 protein: CASNLAAYSYNEQFF; V gene: TRBV27; J gene: TRBJ2-1; D gene: TRBD2; clone size: NA
CDR3 DNA: TGCAGTGCTAGTCCTTCTTTGGGGCGAAATGAAAAACTGTTTTTT; CDR3 protein: CSASPSLGRNEKLFF; V gene: TRBV20-1; J gene: TRBJ1-4; D gene: NA; clone size: NA
CDR3 DNA: TGCGCCAGCAGTCTTTCGGACAGTTATAGCAATCAGCCCCAGCATTTT; CDR3 protein: CASSLSDSYSNQPQHF; V gene: TRBV10-1; J gene: TRBJ1-5; D gene: NA; clone size: NA
CDR3 DNA: TGCGCCAGCAGCCAAGTCGTAGGTACGCAGTATTTT; CDR3 protein: CASSQVVGTQYF; V gene: TRBV4-1; J gene: TRBJ2-3; D gene: NA; clone size: NA
CDR3 DNA: TGTGCCAGCAATGCATGGGGCGGATTTGGCTACACCTTC; CDR3 protein: CASNAWGGFGYTF; V gene: TRBV5-4; J gene: TRBJ1-2; D gene: NA; clone size: once
CDR3 DNA: TGTGCCAGCAGTCCACTTTATAGTGGGACGGACTGGACCTCCTACGAGCAGTACTTC; CDR3 protein: CASSPLYSGTDWTSYEQYF; V gene: TRBV6-6; J gene: TRBJ2-7; D gene: NA; clone size: NA
CDR3 DNA: TGTGCCAGTAATCCTACCGGGATAGGTAATAATGAGCAGTTCTTC; CDR3 protein: CASNPTGIGNNEQFF; V gene: TRBV19; J gene: TRBJ2-1; D gene: NA; clone size: NA
CDR3 DNA: TGTGCCAGCAGCGTAGAGGGGACCGACTACGAGCAGTACTTC; CDR3 protein: CASSVEGTDYEQYF; V gene: TRBV9; J gene: TRBJ2-7; D gene: NA; clone size: once
CDR3 DNA: TGTGCCTGGCGACTCCCGGCGTACAATGAGCAGTTCTTC; CDR3 protein: CAWRLPAYNEQFF; V gene: TRBV30; J gene: TRBJ2-1; D gene: NA; clone size: few
CDR3 DNA: TGTGCCTCTGACAGGGGGGAATACTATGGCTACACCTTC; CDR3 protein: CASDRGEYYGYTF; V gene: TRBV30; J gene: TRBJ1-2; D gene: TRBD1; clone size: NA
CDR3 DNA: TGTGCCAGTAGGAAAGGACTAGCGGGGGACAATGAGCAGTTCTTC; CDR3 protein: CASRKGLAGDNEQFF; V gene: TRBV19; J gene: TRBJ2-1; D gene: TRBD2; clone size: few
CDR3 DNA: TGCGCCAGCAGCCAAGCCAGCGGGCGTTACTACAATGAGCAGTTCTTC; CDR3 protein: CASSQASGRYYNEQFF; V gene: TRBV4-1; J gene: TRBJ2-1; D gene: NA; clone size: NA
CDR3 DNA: TGTGCCATCAGTGAAATGGGCGGGACTTTCTACGAGCAGTACTTC; CDR3 protein: CAISEMGGTFYEQYF; V gene: TRBV10-3; J gene: TRBJ2-7; D gene: NA; clone size: NA
CDR3 DNA: TGTGCCAGCAGTTTAATAGCGGGAGGGATCACAGATACGCAGTATTTT; CDR3 protein: CASSLIAGGITDTQYF; V gene: TRBV28; J gene: TRBJ2-3; D gene: TRBD2; clone size: once
CDR3 DNA: TGCGCCAGCAGCCCTGGACAGGGGACAACTAATGAAAAACTGTTTTTT; CDR3 protein: CASSPGQGTTNEKLFF; V gene: TRBV5-1; J gene: TRBJ1-4; D gene: TRBD1; clone size: NA
CDR3 DNA: TGTGCCAGCACTCGGGGGCCCCTCTACGAGCAGTACTTC; CDR3 protein: CASTRGPLYEQYF; V gene: TRBV6-5; J gene: TRBJ2-7; D gene: NA; clone size: NA
CDR3 DNA: TGTGCCAGCAGTCCACCTCAAGGGGGGAGTGAAGCTTTCTTT; CDR3 protein: CASSPPQGGSEAFF; V gene: TRBV6-5; J gene: TRBJ1-1; D gene: NA; clone size: NA
CDR3 DNA: TGTGCCAGCTCACCAAAAGTTGGAGGGGGTGGAACTAATGAAAAACTGTTTTTT; CDR3 protein: CASSPKVGGGGTNEKLFF; V gene: TRBV18; J gene: TRBJ1-4; D gene: NA; clone size: NA
CDR3 DNA: TGCGCCAGCAGCCAAGTTACAGGGGACACCGGGGAGCTGTTTTTT; CDR3 protein: CASSQVTGDTGELFF; V gene: TRBV4-1; J gene: TRBJ2-2; D gene: TRBD1; clone size: NA
CDR3 DNA: TGTGCCAGCAGCTCAGGGGGGGAGGGTTGGCAAGAGACCCAGTACTTC; CDR3 protein: CASSSGGEGWQETQYF; V gene: TRBV9; J gene: TRBJ2-5; D gene: NA; clone size: NA
CDR3 DNA: TGTGCCATCAGTGTGGACCTAAACTATGGCTACACCTTC; CDR3 protein: CAISVDLNYGYTF; V gene: TRBV10-3; J gene: TRBJ1-2; D gene: NA; clone size: NA
CDR3 DNA: TGTGCCAGCAGCGTGTTAGCGGGTCCCTACAATGAGCAGTTCTTC; CDR3 protein: CASSVLAGPYNEQFF; V gene: TRBV5-4; J gene: TRBJ2-1; D gene: TRBD2; clone size: NA
CDR3 DNA: TGTGCCTGGAGTGTACTAGGACTAGCGGGAGAAAAGGTAGAGGGGCAGTACTTC; CDR3 protein: CAWSVLGLAGEKVEGQYF; V gene: TRBV30; J gene: TRBJ2-7; D gene: TRBD2; clone size: NA
CDR3 DNA: TGCGCCAGCAGCCAATTGCAGGGGTCCCACGCAACTAATGAAAAACTGTTTTTT; CDR3 protein: CASSQLQGSHATNEKLFF; V gene: TRBV4-1; J gene: TRBJ1-4; D gene: NA; clone size: NA
CDR3 DNA: TGTGCCAGCAGCTTAAGGCGGGGGGCCCAAGAGACCCAGTACTTC; CDR3 protein: CASSLRRGAQETQYF; V gene: TRBV5-4; J gene: TRBJ2-5; D gene: TRBD2; clone size: NA
CDR3 DNA: TGCGCCAGCAGTGAAATCTTTGGGGGGCTCTTGAATTCACCCCTCCACTTT; CDR3 protein: CASSEIFGGLLNSPLHF; V gene: TRBV10-2; J gene: TRBJ1-6; D gene: NA; clone size: NA